This T cell receptor (beta chain) emerged from a study of shared clonotypes between healthy human individuals. Study at large: The plates for each donor numbered three CD4 naive, three CD4 memory, two CD8 naive and one CD8 memory.

CDR1 is SGHNT, CDR2 YYREEE, per germline (reference sequence). The CDR3 contains 15 residues. The V and J ends lost 4 bases and 1 base, in that order; junction bases with no gene match: 6. Genomic DNA of every subset was divided equally among multiple immunoSEQ plates. Sequencing used immunoSEQ multiplex PCR; TCRdb keeps in-frame clones, though not all of them. The table shows 2 million to 2.5 million clones, with over 85% occurring only once. All participating donors were Caucasian adults from Nashville, Tennessee. The sequenced material came from naive CD4+ T cells from PBMCs. The subset: CD45RA+ positively selected. The TCR sequence derives from a young man in good health. Some clones in this sample may be carry-over from other donors' samples. The chain has TRBV5-4 and TRBJ2-7; TRBD1 matches 9 bases. The CDR3 loop is CASSLTGTGSYEQYF. In nucleotides, the CDR3 is TGTGCCAGCAGCCTTACCGGGACAGGGTCCTACGAGCAGTACTTC.